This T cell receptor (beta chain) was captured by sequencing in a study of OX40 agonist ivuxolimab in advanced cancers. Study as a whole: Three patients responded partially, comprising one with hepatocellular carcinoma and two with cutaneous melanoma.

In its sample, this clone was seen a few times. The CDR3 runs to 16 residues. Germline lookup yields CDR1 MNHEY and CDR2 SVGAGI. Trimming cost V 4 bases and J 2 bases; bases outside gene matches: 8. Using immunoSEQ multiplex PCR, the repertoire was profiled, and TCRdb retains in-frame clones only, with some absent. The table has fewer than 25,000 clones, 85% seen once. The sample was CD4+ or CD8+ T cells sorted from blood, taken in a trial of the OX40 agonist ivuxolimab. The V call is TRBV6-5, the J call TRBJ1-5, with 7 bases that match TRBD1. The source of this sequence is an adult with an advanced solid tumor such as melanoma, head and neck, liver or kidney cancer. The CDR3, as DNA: TGTGCCAGCAGTTCTCGGAAAACAGGGGGCAATCAGCCCCAGCATTTT. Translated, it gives CASSSRKTGGNQPQHF.